This record covers a single T cell receptor beta chain. Its antigen is not identified. These data belong to a study of cytomegalovirus exposure and HLA in healthy donors. Study-wide results and caveats: Among CMV-associated TCR beta chains, most appeared HLA-restricted in a later analysis.

In the PCR, 60 Vbeta and 13 Jbeta primers were used. Sequencing was performed with immunoSEQ multiplex PCR; in TCRdb, only in-frame clones are kept and a portion is missing. The table shows around 190,000 clones, with 60% to 80% occurring only once. This sequence originates from a woman under 30 in good health and CMV-seronegative. Specimen: PBMCs.

The CDR3 reads CASSQPGLREQYF. The CDR3 DNA is TGTGCCAGCAGCCAGCCGGGACTACGCGAGCAGTACTTC. The chain links TRBV11-2 to TRBJ2-7; 7 positions match TRBD2. Per the germline V gene, CDR1 is SGHAT and CDR2 is FQNNGV. The trim removed 5 bases at V and 6 bases at J, leaving 7 bases unmatched. The CDR3 is made up of 13 amino acids.